This T cell receptor (beta chain) was identified during a study of blood T cells in healthy people across ages. A J-beta primer mix and a sample-barcoded 5' primer were used in a second PCR of about 7 to 11 cycles. Each of the cDNA molecules was tagged by a template-switch adaptor with 12 random nucleotides. Every sample gave at least 2.5 million paired-end reads containing CDR3. TCRdb redid the calling of the 5' RACE reads with MiXCR, one entry per CDR3 protein. The top ten clones hold about a quarter of a sample with around 780,000 distinct CDR3 sequences, roughly three fifths of them seen once. Study-level results: Diversity was higher, and naive CD4+ cells more numerous, in long-lived donors than in aged donors.

Germline V gives CDR1 LGHNA, CDR2 YSLEER. CDR3 size: 15 residues. Trimming cost V 3 bases and J 8 bases; bases outside gene matches: 8. Per sample, extraction of total RNA gave at least 5.5 micrograms in every case. Details on this clonotype: The antigen remains undetermined.

This clonotype was obtained from a middle-aged man in good health. The genes are TRBV4-3 and TRBJ1-4, with 8 bases lining up with TRBD1. The sequenced sample was blood. CDR3 in amino acids: CASSQGSDRGEKLFF. The CDR3 DNA reads TGCGCCAGCAGCCAGGGTTCAGACAGGGGCGAAAAACTGTTTTTT.